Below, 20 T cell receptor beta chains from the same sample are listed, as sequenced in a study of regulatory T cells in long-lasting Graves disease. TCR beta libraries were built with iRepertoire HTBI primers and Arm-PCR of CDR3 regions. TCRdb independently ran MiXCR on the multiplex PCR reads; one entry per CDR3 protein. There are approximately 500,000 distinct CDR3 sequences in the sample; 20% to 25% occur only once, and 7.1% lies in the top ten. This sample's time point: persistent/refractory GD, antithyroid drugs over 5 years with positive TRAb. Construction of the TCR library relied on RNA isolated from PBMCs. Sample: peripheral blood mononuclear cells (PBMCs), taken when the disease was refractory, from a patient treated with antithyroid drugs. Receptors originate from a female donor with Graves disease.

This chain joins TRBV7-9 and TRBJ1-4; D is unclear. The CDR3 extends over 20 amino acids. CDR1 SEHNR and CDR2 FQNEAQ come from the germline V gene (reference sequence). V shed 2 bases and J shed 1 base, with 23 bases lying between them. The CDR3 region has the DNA TGTGCCAGCAGCTTAACGCCACCTGCTTTTTTGGCAGAAACTAATGAAAAACTGTTTTTT. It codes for CASSLTPPAFLAETNEKLFF.

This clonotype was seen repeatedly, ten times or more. CDR3 region: CASIQGGRYGGYTF. The CDR3 DNA sequence: TGTGCCAGCATTCAAGGGGGGCGATACGGAGGCTACACCTTC. V and J are TRBV28 and TRBJ1-2; D possibly corresponds to TRBD1 (6 bases). This CDR3 spans 14 amino acids. The germline V gene has CDR1 MDHEN and CDR2 SYDVKM. V shed 7 bases and J shed 8 bases, with 20 bases lying between them.

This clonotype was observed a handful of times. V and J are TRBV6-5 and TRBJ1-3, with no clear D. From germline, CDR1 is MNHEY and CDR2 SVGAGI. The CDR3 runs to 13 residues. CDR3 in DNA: TGTGCAACGGGGTCGGCAACTGGAAACACCATATATTTT. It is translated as CATGSATGNTIYF.

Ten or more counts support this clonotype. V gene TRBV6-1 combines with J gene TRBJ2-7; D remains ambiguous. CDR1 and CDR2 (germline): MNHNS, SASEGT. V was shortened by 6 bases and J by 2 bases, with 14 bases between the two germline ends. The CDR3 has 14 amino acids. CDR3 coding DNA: TGTGCCAGCAGCTCGGAAGCCATGGCCTACGAGCAGTACTTC. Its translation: CASSSEAMAYEQYF.

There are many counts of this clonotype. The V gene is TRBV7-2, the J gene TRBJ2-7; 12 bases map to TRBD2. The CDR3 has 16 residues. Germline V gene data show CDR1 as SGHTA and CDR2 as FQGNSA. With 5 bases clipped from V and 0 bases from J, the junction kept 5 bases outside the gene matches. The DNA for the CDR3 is TGTGCCAGCAGCCGCAGACTAGCGGGGGCCTCCTACGAGCAGTACTTC. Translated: CASSRRLAGASYEQYF.

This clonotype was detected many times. CDR3 residues: CASHSQEGRGYGYTF. CDR3 DNA sequence: TGTGCCAGCCACTCTCAGGAGGGAAGAGGCTATGGCTACACCTTC. J is TRBJ1-2 and V is TRBV19; no clear D. The V end lost 9 bases, the J end lost 4 bases, and 21 bases lay between the germline ends. The CDR3 spans 15 residues. CDR1 and CDR2 (germline): LNHDA, SQIVND (reference sequence).

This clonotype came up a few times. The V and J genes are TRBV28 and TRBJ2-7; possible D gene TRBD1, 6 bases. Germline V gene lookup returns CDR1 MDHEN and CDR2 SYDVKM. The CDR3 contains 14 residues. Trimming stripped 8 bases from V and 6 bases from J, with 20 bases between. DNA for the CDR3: TGTGCCAGCTCGGAGGCCCCCGAACAGGGCGAGCAGTACTTC. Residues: CASSEAPEQGEQYF. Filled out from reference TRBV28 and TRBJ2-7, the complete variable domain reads DVKVTQSSRYLVKRTGEKVFLECVQDMDHENMFWYRQDPGLGLRLIYFSYDVKMKEKGDIPEGYSVSREKKERFSLILESASTNQTSMYLCASSEAPEQGEQYFGPGTRLTVT.

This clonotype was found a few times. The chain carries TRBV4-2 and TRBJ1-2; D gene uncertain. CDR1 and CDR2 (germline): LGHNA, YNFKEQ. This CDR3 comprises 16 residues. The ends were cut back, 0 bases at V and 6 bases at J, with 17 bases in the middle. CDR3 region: CASSQERSLPRNGYTF. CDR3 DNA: TGTGCCAGCAGCCAAGAAAGGTCGCTTCCCAGGAATGGCTACACCTTC.

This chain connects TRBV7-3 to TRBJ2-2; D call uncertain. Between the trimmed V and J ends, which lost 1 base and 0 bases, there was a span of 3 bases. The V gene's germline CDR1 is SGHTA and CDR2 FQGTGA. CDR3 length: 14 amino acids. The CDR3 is CASSLIANTGELFF. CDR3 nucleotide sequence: TGTGCCAGCAGCTTAATTGCGAACACCGGGGAGCTGTTTTTT.

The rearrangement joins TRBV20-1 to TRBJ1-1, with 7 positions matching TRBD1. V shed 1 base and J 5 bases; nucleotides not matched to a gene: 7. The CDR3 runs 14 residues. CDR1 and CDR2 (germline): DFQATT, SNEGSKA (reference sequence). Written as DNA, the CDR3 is TGCAGTGCTAGAGTAGCGGCAGGGGGTACTGAAGCTTTCTTT. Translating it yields CSARVAAGGTEAFF.

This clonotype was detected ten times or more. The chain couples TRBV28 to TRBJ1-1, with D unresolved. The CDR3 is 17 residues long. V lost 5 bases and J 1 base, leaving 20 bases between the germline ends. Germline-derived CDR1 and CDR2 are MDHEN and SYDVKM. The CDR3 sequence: CASSARIHRHPNTEAFF. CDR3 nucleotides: TGTGCCAGCAGTGCCAGAATACACAGACATCCGAACACTGAAGCTTTCTTT.

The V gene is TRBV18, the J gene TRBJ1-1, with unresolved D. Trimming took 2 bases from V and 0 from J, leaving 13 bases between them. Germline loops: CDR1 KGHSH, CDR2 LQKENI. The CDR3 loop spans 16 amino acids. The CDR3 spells CASSPSVLDLNTEAFF. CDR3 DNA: TGTGCCAGCTCACCATCAGTACTTGACCTGAACACTGAAGCTTTCTTT.

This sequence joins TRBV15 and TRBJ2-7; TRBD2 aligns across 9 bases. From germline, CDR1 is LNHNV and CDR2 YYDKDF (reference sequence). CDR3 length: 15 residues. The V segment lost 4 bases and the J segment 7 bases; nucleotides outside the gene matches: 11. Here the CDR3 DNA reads TGTGCCACCAGCACGACTAGCGGAGGGGTGGGGGAGCAGTACTTC. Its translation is CATSTTSGGVGEQYF.

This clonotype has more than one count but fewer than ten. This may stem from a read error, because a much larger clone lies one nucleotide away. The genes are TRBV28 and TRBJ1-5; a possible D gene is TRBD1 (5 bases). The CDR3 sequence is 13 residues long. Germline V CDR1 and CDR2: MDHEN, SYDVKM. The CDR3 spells CAGSWGRNQPQHF. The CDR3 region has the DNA TGTGCCGGCAGTTGGGGCAGGAATCAGCCCCAGCATTTT.

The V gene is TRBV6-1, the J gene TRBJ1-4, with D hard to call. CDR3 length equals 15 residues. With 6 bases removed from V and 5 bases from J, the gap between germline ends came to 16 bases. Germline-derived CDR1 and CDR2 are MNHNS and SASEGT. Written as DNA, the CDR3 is TGTGCCAGCAGCCGCCAGGACTCGGGGAATGAAAAACTGTTTTTT. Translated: CASSRQDSGNEKLFF.

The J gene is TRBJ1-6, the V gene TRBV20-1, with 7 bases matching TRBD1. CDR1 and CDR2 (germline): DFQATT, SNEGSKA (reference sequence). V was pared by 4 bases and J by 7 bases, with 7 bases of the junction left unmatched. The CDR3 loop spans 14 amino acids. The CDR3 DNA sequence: TGCAGTGCTACCCGACAGGGACTCAATTCACCCCTCCACTTT. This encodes CSATRQGLNSPLHF.

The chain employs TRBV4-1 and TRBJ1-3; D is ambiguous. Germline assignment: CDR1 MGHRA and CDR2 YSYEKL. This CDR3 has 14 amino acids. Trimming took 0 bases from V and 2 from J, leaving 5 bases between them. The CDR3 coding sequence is TGCGCCAGCAGCCAAGATACAGCTGGAAACACCATATATTTT. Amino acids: CASSQDTAGNTIYF.

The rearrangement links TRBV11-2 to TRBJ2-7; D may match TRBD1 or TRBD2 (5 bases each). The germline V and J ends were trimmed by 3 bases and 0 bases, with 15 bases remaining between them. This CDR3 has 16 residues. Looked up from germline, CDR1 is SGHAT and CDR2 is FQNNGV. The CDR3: CASSLIGDGYSYEQYF. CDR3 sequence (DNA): TGTGCCAGCAGCTTGATTGGGGACGGATACTCCTACGAGCAGTACTTC.

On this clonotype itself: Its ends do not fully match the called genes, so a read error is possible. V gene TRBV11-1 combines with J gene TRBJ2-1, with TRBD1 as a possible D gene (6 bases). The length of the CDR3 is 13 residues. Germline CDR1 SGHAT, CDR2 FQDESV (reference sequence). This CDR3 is CASSRQGYSEQFF. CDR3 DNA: TGTGCCAGCAGCCGTCAGGGGTACAGTGAGCAGTTCTTC.

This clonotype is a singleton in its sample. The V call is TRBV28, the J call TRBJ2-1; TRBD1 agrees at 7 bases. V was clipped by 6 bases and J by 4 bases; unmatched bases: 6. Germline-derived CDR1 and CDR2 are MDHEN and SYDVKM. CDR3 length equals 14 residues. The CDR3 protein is CASRAQGSYNEQFF. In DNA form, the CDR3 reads TGTGCCAGCAGGGCACAGGGGAGTTACAATGAGCAGTTCTTC.